The 25 T cell receptor beta chains below all came from one sample that was sequenced in a study of CD4 T cells in relation to SARS-CoV-2 and coronaviruses (dated by TCRdb to the early 2020s). Library generation was performed with the immunoSEQ multiplex PCR assay. Drawn from immuneACCESS, this table holds only the in-frame rearrangements with V and J called that TCRdb kept. Clones are partly lost; checked studies trace under half to an unresolved V gene and leave the rest unexplained. Recorded for this sample are 24,000 or so clones; roughly four fifths of them occurred a single time. The top ten constitute about 15% of the sample. CD4+ T cells from unexposed donors were collected before the COVID-19 pandemic (2011-2018). After approximately eleven days of culture, CD4+ T cells were isolated with the EasySep CD4+ T cell isolation kit. These receptors are not linked to any known antigen. Sample: CD4+ T cells from PBMCs, cultured in vitro. The receptors shown here come from a human donor in good health.

V is TRBV7-2 and J is TRBJ2-7, with 8 bases aligning to TRBD2. This CDR3 has 12 residues. Germline V gene lookup returns CDR1 SGHTA and CDR2 FQGNSA. With V trimmed by 2 bases and J by 12 bases, 6 bases remained unmatched. CDR3 amino acids: CASSLPLAGRYF. CDR3 bases: TGTGCCAGCAGCTTACCTTTAGCGGGACGGTACTTC.

This clone was recorded a few times. The chain uses TRBV5-4 and TRBJ1-5, with 7 positions matching TRBD1. V dropped 3 bases and J dropped 6; count of bases not matched to a gene: 12. Germline CDR1 SGHNT, CDR2 YYREEE (reference sequence). This CDR3 comprises 16 residues. The CDR3 is CASSYGGTASGQPQHF. The CDR3 region has the DNA TGTGCCAGCAGCTATGGTGGGACAGCGAGCGGTCAGCCCCAGCATTTT.

This rearrangement joins TRBV3-1 (or the pseudogene TRBV3-2) to TRBJ2-7; 13 bases align to TRBD2. V dropped 3 bases and J dropped 2; count of bases not matched to a gene: 10. The CDR3 sequence is 18 residues long. Germline CDR1 LGHDT, CDR2 YNNKEL (reference sequence). The CDR3 DNA reads as TGTGCCAGCAGCCATGGCTCCGGGACTAGCGGGACTACCTACGAGCAGTACTTC. Translation: CASSHGSGTSGTTYEQYF.

The chain employs TRBV2 and TRBJ1-3, with D possibly matching TRBD1 (6 bases). CDR1 is SNHLY, CDR2 FYNNEI, per germline. The V end was cut by 5 bases, the J end by 2 bases, with 10 bases between. The CDR3 length is 14 residues. CDR3 coding DNA: TGTGCCAGCAGTCCCAGGGGACCTGGAAACACCATATATTTT. This encodes CASSPRGPGNTIYF.

There are a few counts of this clone. The rearrangement joins TRBV5-1 to TRBJ2-7, with 7 bases that match TRBD1. V lost 7 bases and J lost 0; bases outside the gene matches: 7. The germline V gene encodes CDR1 SGHRS and CDR2 YFSETQ. This CDR3 contains 14 residues. In nucleotides, the CDR3 is TGCGCCAGCCACGACAGGGCCGGCTCCTACGAGCAGTACTTC. Translating it yields CASHDRAGSYEQYF.

The chain joins TRBV30 to TRBJ1-2, with D tentatively TRBD1 (5 bases). Germline CDR1 GTSNPN, CDR2 SVGIG (reference sequence). CDR3 size: 12 residues. Deletions cut 4 bases from V and 5 bases from J, with 11 bases between. The CDR3 loop reads CAWIPGGYGYTF. The CDR3 DNA sequence: TGTGCCTGGATCCCTGGGGGGTATGGCTACACCTTC.

This sequence joins TRBV6-5 and TRBJ1-6, with D possibly matching TRBD1 (5 bases). Germline V gene sequence: CDR1 MNHEY, CDR2 SVGAGI. With 6 bases removed from V and 10 bases from J, the gap between germline ends came to 16 bases. This CDR3 is 14 amino acids long. The CDR3 reads CASRKSGDRSPLHF. Here the CDR3 DNA reads TGTGCCAGCAGGAAGTCGGGGGACCGGTCACCCCTCCACTTT.

The chain has TRBV12-3 or TRBV12-4 and TRBJ1-2; D is perhaps TRBD1 (5 bases). The V end lost 5 bases, the J end lost 4 bases, and 8 bases lay between the germline ends. The CDR3 is 12 amino acids. The CDR3 DNA reads as TGTGCCAGCAGTCGGACACTCTATGGCTACACCTTC. It codes for CASSRTLYGYTF.

This clone was detected only a few times. This sequence joins TRBV6-2 or TRBV6-3 and TRBJ2-7, with D unresolved. Germline CDR1 reads MNHEY; CDR2 reads SVGEGT. The V end lost 2 bases, the J end lost 5 bases, and 22 bases lay between the germline ends. There are 17 residues in the CDR3. In DNA, the CDR3 is TGTGCCAGCAGTTACACCACAATTACCTGGCAGGCCGACGAGCAGTACTTC. Its translation: CASSYTTITWQADEQYF.

The genes are TRBV7-8 and TRBJ2-6, with 11 bases aligning to TRBD2. The CDR3 length is 19 residues. Germline V gene data show CDR1 as SGHVS and CDR2 as FQNEAQ. V lost 5 bases and J lost 2; bases outside the gene matches: 11. CDR3 residues: CASSPRTSGQGPGANVLTF. CDR3 bases: TGTGCCAGCAGCCCTAGGACTAGCGGGCAGGGTCCTGGGGCCAACGTCCTGACTTTC.

This clone was counted once. V gene TRBV5-1 combines with J gene TRBJ2-1; TRBD1 aligns across 8 bases. The length of the CDR3 is 13 residues. The germline gives CDR1 SGHRS, CDR2 YFSETQ. After removal of 4 bases from V and 9 bases from J, the junction contained 6 bases not matched to a gene. The CDR3 DNA sequence: TGCGCCAGCAGCCCAGGACAGGGTGGTGAGCAGTTCTTC. It is translated as CASSPGQGGEQFF. Variable domain in full (rest from reference TRBV5-1 and TRBJ2-1): KAGVTQTPRYLIKTRGQQVTLSCSPISGHRSVSWYQQTPGQGLQFLFEYFSETQRNKGNFPGRFSGRQFSNSRSEMNVSTLELGDSALYLCASSPGQGGEQFFGPGTRLTVL.

The rearrangement links TRBV6-5 to TRBJ1-5; tentatively, D is TRBD1 (5 bases). Trimming took off 7 bases at V and 7 bases at J, with 17 bases between the two ends. The CDR3 has 14 amino acids. Germline CDR1 MNHEY, CDR2 SVGAGI. The CDR3 DNA is TGTGCCAGCATTAACCCCGGGGCGAGGCAGCCCCAGCATTTT. This translates into CASINPGARQPQHF.

The V gene is TRBV2, the J gene TRBJ1-6; weak D call: TRBD1 (6 bases). The CDR3 runs 15 residues. The V end was cut by 5 bases, the J end by 8 bases, with 16 bases between. From germline, CDR1 is SNHLY and CDR2 FYNNEI. The CDR3 here is CASSLQGGTDSPLHF. Written as DNA, the CDR3 is TGTGCCAGCAGTTTACAGGGCGGGACTGATTCACCCCTCCACTTT.

V is TRBV3-1 (or the pseudogene TRBV3-2) and J is TRBJ2-3; TRBD1 or TRBD2 may be the D gene (5 bases each). This CDR3 has 13 amino acids. V lost 4 bases to trimming and J lost 2 bases, with 7 bases between them. CDR1 is LGHDT, CDR2 YNNKEL, per germline (reference sequence). The chain's CDR3 is CASSPGHTDTQYF. For the CDR3, the DNA is TGTGCCAGCAGCCCGGGGCACACAGATACGCAGTATTTT.

The chain has TRBV6-4 and TRBJ1-6; D is unresolved. The CDR3 sequence is 13 residues long. In germline, CDR1 is MRHNA, CDR2 SNTAGT. V dropped 6 bases and J dropped 6 bases, with 9 bases sitting between them. In DNA form, the CDR3 reads TGTGCCAGCAGCCAGGAGATTAATTCACCCCTCCACTTT. As protein: CASSQEINSPLHF.

J is TRBJ1-1 and V is TRBV28, with TRBD1 matching 7 bases. The ends lost 4 bases at V and 11 bases at J; junction bases unmatched: 13. Germline lookup yields CDR1 MDHEN and CDR2 SYDVKM. The CDR3 loop spans 14 amino acids. CDR3 sequence: CASSSNPQGVAAFF. CDR3 DNA sequence: TGTGCCAGCAGTTCAAATCCTCAGGGGGTCGCGGCTTTCTTT.

The CDR3 DNA reads as TGTGCCAGTAGTATCAGTTCCTCTGGGGCCAACGTCCTGACTTTC. It is translated as CASSISSSGANVLTF. The rearrangement uses TRBV19 and TRBJ2-6, with no clear D. The germline CDR1 and CDR2 sequences are LNHDA and SQIVND (reference sequence). Trimming cost V 3 bases and J 0 bases, with 6 bases left between them. The CDR3 extends over 15 amino acids. Together with reference TRBV19 and TRBJ2-6, the CDR3 gives the full variable domain: DGGITQSPKYLFRKEGQNVTLSCEQNLNHDAMYWYRQDPGQGLRLIYYSQIVNDFQKGDIAEGYSVSREKKESFPLTVTSAQKNPTAFYLCASSISSSGANVLTFGAGSRLTVL.

The chain is built from TRBV7-2 and TRBJ2-5; TRBD2 might be the D (5 bases). Germline CDR1 reads SGHTA; CDR2 reads FQGNSA. The CDR3 extends over 15 amino acids. Trimming took off 1 base at V and 5 bases at J, with 14 bases between the two ends. CDR3 coding DNA: TGTGCCAGCAGCTTAGGAGGGCGCCGGAGGGAGACCCAGTACTTC. It is translated as CASSLGGRRRETQYF.

This clone was seen only a few times. V gene TRBV7-8 combines with J gene TRBJ2-7; the match to TRBD2 covers 7 bases. The CDR3 loop spans 14 amino acids. Germline assignment: CDR1 SGHVS and CDR2 FQNEAQ. The V and J ends lost 2 bases and 2 bases, in that order; junction bases with no gene match: 3. The CDR3 loop reads CASSLPGRAYEQYF. The CDR3 bases are TGTGCCAGCAGCTTACCAGGGAGGGCCTACGAGCAGTACTTC. The variable domain in full, completed from reference TRBV7-8 and TRBJ2-7, reads GAGVSQSPRYKVAKRGQDVALRCDPISGHVSLFWYQQALGQGPEFLTYFQNEAQLDKSGLPSDRFFAERPEGSVSTLKIQRTQQEDSAVYLCASSLPGRAYEQYFGPGTRLTVT.

The chain has TRBV20-1 and TRBJ2-7; perhaps TRBD2 as D (5 bases). Per the germline V gene, CDR1 is DFQATT and CDR2 is SNEGSKA (reference sequence). The CDR3 has 12 residues. Trimming stripped 3 bases from V and 6 bases from J, with 12 bases between. The CDR3 region has the DNA TGCAGTGCTAGTTGGCGGGCGGGCGAGCAGTACTTC. Translated: CSASWRAGEQYF.

The J gene is TRBJ2-1, the V gene TRBV11-2; D may be TRBD1 or TRBD2 (5 bases each). The CDR3 totals 14 residues. V shed 4 bases and J shed 4 bases, with 11 bases lying between them. Germline-derived CDR1 and CDR2 are SGHAT and FQNNGV. In DNA form, the CDR3 reads TGTGCCAGCAGCTACCTGAGGGGTTACAATGAGCAGTTCTTC. Amino acid sequence: CASSYLRGYNEQFF.

CDR3 sequence reads: CASSLGQGDGYTF. For the CDR3, the DNA is TGTGCCAGCAGCTTAGGGCAGGGTGATGGCTACACCTTC. V gene TRBV7-2 combines with J gene TRBJ1-2, with D possibly TRBD1 on 5 matching bases. The CDR3 runs to 13 residues. The germline V and J ends were trimmed by 1 base and 6 bases, with 9 bases remaining between them. The V gene's germline CDR1 is SGHTA and CDR2 FQGNSA.

This sequence joins TRBV5-6 and TRBJ1-1; 7 bases line up with TRBD1. CDR1 is SGHDT and CDR2 is YYEEEE in the germline V gene. The CDR3 is 14 amino acids. The V segment lost 4 bases and the J segment 9 bases; nucleotides outside the gene matches: 12. The chain's CDR3 is CASSRRSGTAQAFF. CDR3 nucleotide sequence: TGTGCCAGCAGCAGAAGGTCCGGGACAGCACAAGCTTTCTTT. Looking up the rest from reference TRBV5-6 and TRBJ1-1 gives the full variable domain: DAGVTQSPTHLIKTRGQQVTLRCSPKSGHDTVSWYQQALGQGPQFIFQYYEEEERQRGNFPDRFSGHQFPNYSSELNVNALLLGDSALYLCASSRRSGTAQAFFGQGTRLTVV.

The CDR3 DNA reads as TGTGCCAGCAGCCAAGATGCAGGAAACACCATATATTTT. It yields the protein CASSQDAGNTIYF. The chain uses TRBV3-1 (or the pseudogene TRBV3-2) and TRBJ1-3; no definite D call. V was shortened by 0 bases and J by 4 bases, with 4 bases between the two germline ends. The CDR3 has 13 residues. CDR1 LGHDT and CDR2 YNNKEL come from the germline V gene (reference sequence).

This clone was seen only once. The CDR3 bases are TGTGCCTGGAGTGTACCCGTCGGGACAGAAAATGAAAAACTGTTTTTT. Its translation: CAWSVPVGTENEKLFF. The chain carries TRBV30 and TRBJ1-4, with TRBD1 matching 7 bases. Germline V gene sequence: CDR1 GTSNPN, CDR2 SVGIG (reference sequence). V trimming: 0 bases; J trimming: 5 bases; junction bases outside the gene matches: 9. CDR3 length: 16 residues.